This record covers a single TCR beta chain. Antigen: not known. These data originate in a study of spatial heterogeneity in lung cancer. Across the whole study: Each time, sequencing found more beta-chain sequences than alpha-chain sequences.

Study-wide results and limits: Relative to follow-up, resection was when ubiquitous expanded tumor TCRs appeared more in blood.

The time point was: sample taken at primary tumor resection. Unsorted whole RNA samples from tumor, nontumor lung or frozen PBMC were sequenced. Samples came from roughly 70 TRACERx patients with untreated early-stage lung cancer. Every TCR cDNA molecule carried a tag that served as a unique molecular identifier. TCRdb fed the 5' RACE reads into MiXCR, producing one record per CDR3 protein. The sample records about 92,000 distinct CDR3 sequences, 12% being singletons. Specimen: PBMCs, collected at surgery. The sequence was obtained from a male donor with early-stage non-small cell lung cancer.

The CDR3: CSASGQLNTEAFF. The CDR3 nucleotides are TGCAGCGCGTCGGGACAGTTGAACACTGAAGCTTTCTTT. This chain uses TRBV29-1 with TRBJ1-1; TRBD1 matches 7 bases. J gave up 0 bases and V 7 bases, and 5 bases lay outside the gene matches. The CDR3 is made up of 13 amino acids. Germline assignment: CDR1 SQVTM and CDR2 ANQGSEA.